This TCR beta chain was identified in a study of identifying expanded T cells in peripheral blood. Overall study results and limits: Two-week clone count variance significantly increased as total template count grew. Differentially abundant clones: 0.95 to 1.5 between replicates, 15 to 17 at about 13 days, more than 18 at four.

A note on this clone: Its matching antigen is unknown.

The J segment lost 7 bases and the V segment lost 7 bases, leaving 4 bases of the junction unmatched. Germline V gene lookup returns CDR1 SQVTM and CDR2 ANQGSEA. The length of the CDR3 is 11 residues. Clones were read by immunoSEQ multiplex PCR, and TCRdb kept only the in-frame ones, dropping some. The sample comprises approximately 120,000 clones, around four fifths of which are singletons, and 2.5% to 3.5% rests with the top ten. During the collection period, no donor immune events like infections were recorded. The V call is TRBV29-1, the J call TRBJ1-2; the match to TRBD1 covers 9 bases. This receptor was obtained from a person aged 18-70 years in good health. Sequencing used blood. This CDR3 is CSADRGAGYTF. CDR3 sequence (DNA): TGCAGCGCAGACAGGGGGGCTGGCTACACCTTC.